The 6 T cell receptor beta chains in this list originate from one sample, sequenced in a study of CD8+CD57+ T cells in acquired aplastic anemia. Before being chosen for sequencing, patients had shown CD8+CD57+ cell expansion by flow cytometry. Genomic DNA, serving as template, underwent TCR beta VDJ and CDR3 profiling. TCRdb re-analysed the reads in MiXCR, keeping a single row per CDR3 protein. In the table there are 90,000 to 150,000 distinct CDR3 sequences, 55% to 60% of which are singletons. The sequencing input was sorted CD4+, CD8+, or CD8+CD57+ T cells (not recorded which) from PBMCs. The receptor source for this set is a human donor with aplastic anemia.

The chain joins TRBV2 to TRBJ1-1, with a tentative D call TRBD1 (5 bases). The CDR3 runs 14 residues. The V end lost 9 bases, the J end lost 6 bases, and 20 bases lay between the germline ends. Germline V lookup: CDR1 SNHLY, CDR2 FYNNEI. CDR3 region: CASSRGGTGAEAFF. The CDR3 nucleotides are TGTGCCAGTTCGAGGGGAGGGACGGGGGCTGAAGCTTTCTTT.

The gene calls are TRBV7-9 and TRBJ2-7; 8 bases are a match to TRBD1. CDR1 is SEHNR and CDR2 is FQNEAQ in the germline V gene (reference sequence). The J segment lost 5 bases and the V segment lost 5 bases, leaving 2 bases of the junction unmatched. The CDR3 has 12 amino acids. The CDR3 reads CASSRQGNEQYF. The DNA of the CDR3 is TGTGCCAGCAGCAGACAGGGGAACGAGCAGTACTTC.

On this clonotype itself: One end of the junction is discordant with germline, which a read error may explain. This rearrangement joins TRBV7-9 to TRBJ1-2; D not certain. Germline values: CDR1 SEHNR, CDR2 FQNEAQ (reference sequence). This CDR3 has 13 residues. This CDR3 is CASSLGNFYGNTF. The CDR3 DNA reads as TGTGCCAGCAGCTTAGGAAACTTCTATGGCAACACCTTC.

This clonotype showed up many times. The chain has TRBV10-3 and TRBJ1-2; 7 nucleotides align to TRBD1. The CDR3 runs 18 residues. Germline V gene data show CDR1 as ENHRY and CDR2 as SYGVKD. V was pared by 3 bases and J by 3 bases, with 16 bases of the junction left unmatched. The CDR3 loop is CAISDHFGTDFYHYGYTF. The CDR3 DNA reads TGTGCCATCAGTGACCACTTCGGGACAGATTTTTACCACTATGGCTACACCTTC.

This clonotype was found many times. The CDR3 loop reads CASSDLRDANWETQYF. As DNA, the CDR3 is TGTGCCAGCAGTGATCTAAGGGACGCTAATTGGGAGACCCAGTACTTC. The chain is built from TRBV2 and TRBJ2-5, with D tentatively TRBD1 or TRBD2 (5 bases each). The CDR3 has 16 amino acids. Trimming took 3 bases from V and 5 from J, leaving 19 bases between them. The V gene's germline CDR1 is SNHLY and CDR2 FYNNEI.

The V gene is TRBV10-3, the J gene TRBJ2-2, with 8 bases aligning to TRBD1. The V segment lost 10 bases and the J segment 7 bases; nucleotides outside the gene matches: 11. Germline CDR1 ENHRY, CDR2 SYGVKD. This CDR3 spans 14 amino acids. CDR3 sequence: CASATGVDGGELFF. The CDR3 nucleotides read TGTGCCAGTGCGACAGGGGTAGACGGCGGGGAGCTGTTTTTT.